Below, 8 T cell receptor beta chains from the same sample are listed, as sequenced in a study of control samples from healthy donors and cancer patients. Profiled with immunoSEQ multiplex PCR; TCRdb holds only in-frame clones, not every one. The table records 100,000 to 150,000 clones, 75% to 95% of them present only once. Sequencing was carried out using blood. These receptors all stem from a young man in good health.

The chain joins TRBV9 to TRBJ2-3; D uncertain. Germline assignment: CDR1 SGDLS and CDR2 YYNGEE. Trimming stripped 4 bases from V and 1 base from J, with 10 bases between. The CDR3 sequence is 14 residues long. The CDR3 DNA reads as TGTGCCAGCAGCCCCGGCAGAGGCACAGATACGCAGTATTTT. Residues: CASSPGRGTDTQYF.

The chain carries TRBV9 and TRBJ2-5, with a tentative D call TRBD1 (6 bases). Germline CDR1 is SGDLS and CDR2 is YYNGEE. The CDR3 has 14 residues. The V and J ends lost 3 bases and 0 bases respectively, with 9 bases between them. CDR3 bases: TGTGCCAGCAGCGCCCGGACAGACCAAGAGACCCAGTACTTC. It specifies CASSARTDQETQYF.

V and J are TRBV10-3 and TRBJ1-1; D ambiguous. Germline V gives CDR1 ENHRY, CDR2 SYGVKD. Trimming pared 3 bases from V and 6 bases from J, leaving 20 bases between. CDR3 length: 16 amino acids. In DNA form, the CDR3 reads TGTGCCATCAGTGAATGGCAGAGGACCTATCGGGCTGAAGCTTTCTTT. Protein product: CAISEWQRTYRAEAFF.

The gene calls are TRBV5-1 and TRBJ1-5; D ambiguous. The V end was cut by 0 bases, the J end by 0 bases, with 4 bases between. Germline V lookup: CDR1 SGHRS, CDR2 YFSETQ. The CDR3 is 14 amino acids. The CDR3 region is CASSLGSSNQPQHF. CDR3 coding DNA: TGCGCCAGCAGCTTGGGCAGTAGCAATCAGCCCCAGCATTTT.

V gene TRBV18 combines with J gene TRBJ2-7; perhaps D is TRBD1 or TRBD2 (6 bases each). V lost 2 bases to trimming and J lost 0 bases, with 11 bases between them. This CDR3 spans 15 amino acids. Looked up from germline, CDR1 is KGHSH and CDR2 is LQKENI. Here the CDR3 DNA reads TGTGCCAGCTCACCAAGGAGGGGGGACTCCTACGAGCAGTACTTC. Amino acids: CASSPRRGDSYEQYF. The full variable domain, its missing parts supplied by reference TRBV18 and TRBJ2-7, is NAGVMQNPRHLVRRRGQEARLRCSPMKGHSHVYWYRQLPEEGLKFMVYLQKENIIDESGMPKERFSAEFPKEGPSILRIQQVVRGDSAAYFCASSPRRGDSYEQYFGPGTRLTVT.

V and J are TRBV30 and TRBJ1-5; D call uncertain. The CDR3 loop spans 12 amino acids. The germline gives CDR1 GTSNPN, CDR2 SVGIG (reference sequence). V lost 5 bases to trimming and J lost 3 bases, with 8 bases between them. CDR3 loop: CAWGEDNQPQHF. DNA of the CDR3: TGTGCCTGGGGCGAGGACAATCAGCCCCAGCATTTT.

The rearrangement links TRBV10-3 to TRBJ2-5, with D possibly called TRBD1 or TRBD2 (6 bases each). Trimming left V 6 bases short and J 0 bases short, with 23 bases between. Germline CDR1 ENHRY, CDR2 SYGVKD. The CDR3 loop spans 18 amino acids. The CDR3 DNA follows: TGTGCCATCAGCCGAAGGGGGGCGCTCAGACAGTACCAAGAGACCCAGTACTTC. As protein: CAISRRGALRQYQETQYF.

This sequence joins TRBV3-1 (or the pseudogene TRBV3-2) and TRBJ1-2, with TRBD1 matching 7 bases. Germline V gives CDR1 LGHDT, CDR2 YNNKEL (reference sequence). J gave up 4 bases and V 3 bases, and 5 bases lay outside the gene matches. The CDR3 runs to 14 residues. The CDR3 nucleotides read TGTGCCAGCAGCCATCCGACAGGGTCCTATGGCTACACCTTC. This codes for CASSHPTGSYGYTF.